This T cell receptor beta chain was documented in a study of cytomegalovirus exposure and HLA in healthy donors. Both 60 Vbeta primers and 13 Jbeta primers went into the PCR. The method was immunoSEQ multiplex PCR; TCRdb's version includes in-frame clones alone and lacks a portion of them. The profile shows some 130,000 clones, around four fifths of them singletons. The CDR3 consists of 18 residues. V lost 2 bases and J 3 bases, leaving 21 bases between the germline ends. CDR1 is LGHNA, CDR2 YSLEER, per germline. What was sequenced was PBMCs. The TCR comes from a male donor in good health and CMV-seropositive. The chain carries TRBV4-3 and TRBJ2-3, with D tentatively TRBD1 (5 bases). DNA of the CDR3: TGCGCCAGCAGCCAAAACCAGCAGGGTGTCCTTATAACAGATACGCAGTATTTT. It encodes CASSQNQQGVLITDTQYF.